This T cell receptor (beta chain) was obtained from a study of blood T cell repertoires in COVID-19. The method was immunoSEQ multiplex PCR; TCRdb's version includes in-frame clones alone and lacks a portion of them. The sample consists of more than 120,000 clones, over 70% of them appearing once. This TCR derives from a man over 45 who had recovered from COVID-19. Material: peripheral blood.

The CDR3 nucleotides are TGTGCCAGCAGTGAAGCGAGCAGGGTCACTGGGGCCAACGTCCTGACTTTC. Translated: CASSEASRVTGANVLTF. This chain links TRBV2 with TRBJ2-6; D is perhaps TRBD1 (5 bases). CDR1 is SNHLY, CDR2 FYNNEI, per germline. The CDR3 length is 17 residues. Trimming left V 0 bases short and J 2 bases short, with 11 bases between.